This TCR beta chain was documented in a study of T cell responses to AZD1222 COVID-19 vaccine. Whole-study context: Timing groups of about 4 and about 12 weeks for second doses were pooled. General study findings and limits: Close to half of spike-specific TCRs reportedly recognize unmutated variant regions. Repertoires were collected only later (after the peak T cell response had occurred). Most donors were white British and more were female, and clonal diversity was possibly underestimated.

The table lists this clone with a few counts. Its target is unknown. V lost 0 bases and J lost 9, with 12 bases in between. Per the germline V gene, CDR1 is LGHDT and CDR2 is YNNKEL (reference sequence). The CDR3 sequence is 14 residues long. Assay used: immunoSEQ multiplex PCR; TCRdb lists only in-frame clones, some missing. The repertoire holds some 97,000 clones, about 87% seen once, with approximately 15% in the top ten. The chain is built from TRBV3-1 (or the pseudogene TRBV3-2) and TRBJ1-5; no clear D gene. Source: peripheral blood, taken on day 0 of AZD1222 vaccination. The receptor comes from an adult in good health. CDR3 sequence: CASSQDFGSSPQHF. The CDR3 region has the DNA TGTGCCAGCAGCCAAGACTTCGGTTCATCGCCCCAGCATTTT.